This T cell receptor (beta chain) stems from a study of blood T cells in healthy people across ages. Overall study context: The template switching approach captured approximately one barcoded beta molecule for every two T cells.

Researchers collected approximately 9.9 milliliters of peripheral blood from every single donor. From germline, CDR1 is SGHTA and CDR2 FQGNSA. V was clipped by 1 base and J by 1 base; unmatched bases: 1. The CDR3 consists of 16 residues. For the second PCR, which ran for roughly 7 to 11 cycles, a sample-barcoded 5' primer and a J-beta primer mix were used. From the 5' RACE reads, TCRdb called clonotypes with MiXCR, one entry per CDR3 protein. The sample contains about 380,000 distinct CDR3 sequences, 50% to 60% of which appear only once. The sample was blood. The chain carries TRBV7-2 and TRBJ2-3; 11 bases map to TRBD2. This receptor was obtained from a man aged 60 to 75 in good health. CDR3 amino acids: CASSLGGLAGTDTQYF. The CDR3 bases are TGTGCCAGCAGCTTAGGGGGACTAGCGGGCACAGATACGCAGTATTTT. Based on the CDR3 plus reference TRBV7-2 and TRBJ2-3, the full variable domain is GAGVSQSPSNKVTEKGKDVELRCDPISGHTALYWYRQSLGQGLEFLIYFQGNSAPDKSGLPSDRFSAERTGGSVSTLTIQRTQQEDSAVYLCASSLGGLAGTDTQYFGPGTRLTVL.